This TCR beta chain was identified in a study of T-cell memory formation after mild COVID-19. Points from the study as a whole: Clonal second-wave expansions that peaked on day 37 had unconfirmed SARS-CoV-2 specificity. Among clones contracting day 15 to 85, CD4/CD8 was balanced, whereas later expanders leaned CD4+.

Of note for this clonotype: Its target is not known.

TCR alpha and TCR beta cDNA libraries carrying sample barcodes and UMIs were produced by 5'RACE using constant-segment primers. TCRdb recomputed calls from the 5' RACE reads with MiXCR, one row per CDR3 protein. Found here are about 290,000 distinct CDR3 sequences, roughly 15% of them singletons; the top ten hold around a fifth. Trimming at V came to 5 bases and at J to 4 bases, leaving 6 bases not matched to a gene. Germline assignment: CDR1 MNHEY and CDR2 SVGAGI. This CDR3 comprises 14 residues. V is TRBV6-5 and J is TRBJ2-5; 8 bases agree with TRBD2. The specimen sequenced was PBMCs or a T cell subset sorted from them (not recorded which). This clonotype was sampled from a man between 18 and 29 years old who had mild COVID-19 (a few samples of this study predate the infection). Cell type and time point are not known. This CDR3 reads CASSRSGKGETQYF. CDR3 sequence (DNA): TGTGCCAGCAGTCGTAGCGGGAAGGGAGAGACCCAGTACTTC.